The clone carrying this TCR beta chain showed up just a few times. Based on clinical symptoms, serum thyroxine and TRAb, thyroid ultrasound and orbital computed tomography, diagnoses were reached. This entry comes from a study of T cells in Graves' hyperthyroidism and ophthalmopathy. Trimming removed 4 bases at V and 2 bases at J, with 8 bases between. CDR3 length: 13 amino acids. CDR1 and CDR2 (germline): LNHDA, SQIVND (reference sequence). Amplification of TCR beta CDR3 regions was performed using RNA transcripts as template. The HTBI primer set was used in a first-round RT-PCR of the TCR CDR3. TCRdb redid the calling of the multiplex PCR reads with MiXCR, one entry per CDR3 protein. Altogether approximately 490,000 distinct CDR3 sequences are present, around a fifth being singletons, with the ten largest covering 49%.

The sequence was collected from a woman in her seventies with Graves' ophthalmopathy. V is TRBV19 and J is TRBJ2-5; weak D call: TRBD1 (5 bases). Source material: blood. The CDR3 nucleotides are TGTGCCAGTAGTAACCGACAGCAAGAGACCCAGTACTTC. This encodes CASSNRQQETQYF. Variable domain in full (rest from reference TRBV19 and TRBJ2-5): DGGITQSPKYLFRKEGQNVTLSCEQNLNHDAMYWYRQDPGQGLRLIYYSQIVNDFQKGDIAEGYSVSREKKESFPLTVTSAQKNPTAFYLCASSNRQQETQYFGPGTRLLVL.